These T cell receptor beta chains were read from a single sample in a study of T cells after yellow fever vaccination. MiXCR, run by TCRdb on the 5' RACE reads, gives a single entry per CDR3 protein. Among about 340,000 distinct CDR3 sequences listed, around 3.9% were seen once. This specimen was PBMCs, taken 5 days after the yellow fever booster vaccination. The source of these receptors is a man aged 18-30 years who received the YFV17D yellow fever vaccine. Each CDR3 is given with its conserved first and last residue. The D gene is left open where the match is weak. Size is omitted from some rows. Given values are once, few, many or a class for expanded clones.

many TRBJ1-1 NA TRBV5-5 CASGGGTTRPEAFF TGTGCCAGCGGTGGAGGGACCACTAGGCCTGAAGCTTTCTTT
NA TRBJ1-4 NA TRBV7-9 CASSRPDKQKLFF TGTGCCAGCAGCCGTCCAGATAAGCAAAAACTGTTTTTT
NA TRBJ1-6 NA TRBV6-5 CASSYSTGVGDSPLHF TGTGCCAGCAGTTACTCGACGGGGGTTGGGGATTCACCCCTCCACTTT
few TRBJ1-6 NA TRBV11-2 CASSPGLGAPLHF TGTGCCAGCAGCCCAGGCCTTGGAGCACCCCTCCACTTT
many TRBJ2-7 NA TRBV7-2 CASSTHVNEQYF TGTGCCAGCAGCACCCACGTGAACGAGCAGTACTTC
many TRBJ2-7 TRBD1 TRBV5-1 CASSMQGAYEQYF TGCGCCAGCAGCATGCAGGGGGCCTACGAGCAGTACTTC
NA TRBJ1-5 NA TRBV6-5 CASGVNQPQHF TGTGCCAGCGGAGTCAATCAGCCCCAGCATTTT
few TRBJ1-5 NA TRBV4-3 CASSQDPGREPQHF TGCGCCAGCAGCCAAGATCCAGGGAGGGAGCCCCAGCATTTT
few TRBJ2-2 NA TRBV18 CASSPGPPRASGELFF TGTGCCAGCTCACCCGGCCCCCCCAGGGCCTCCGGGGAGCTGTTTTTT
many TRBJ1-1 TRBD1 TRBV28 CASRHPDRVNTEAFF TGTGCCAGCAGGCACCCCGACAGGGTTAACACTGAAGCTTTCTTT
NA TRBJ1-2 TRBD1 TRBV10-3 CAISESDGTVYGYTF TGTGCCATCAGTGAGTCGGATGGGACAGTCTATGGCTACACCTTC
many TRBJ1-2 NA TRBV7-2 CASSLTGANYGYTF TGTGCCAGCAGCTTGACGGGGGCGAACTATGGCTACACCTTC
few TRBJ2-1 NA TRBV7-9 CASSSRSGGDRDEQFF TGTGCCAGCAGCTCAAGAAGTGGGGGTGATAGAGATGAGCAGTTCTTC
few TRBJ1-6 NA TRBV12-3/TRBV12-4 CASQGSGDNSPLHF TGTGCCAGTCAGGGTTCAGGGGATAATTCACCCCTCCACTTT
few TRBJ1-5 NA TRBV29-1 CSVGGAGSNQPQHF TGCAGCGTTGGAGGGGCAGGGAGCAATCAGCCCCAGCATTTT
few TRBJ1-3 TRBD1 TRBV5-1 CASRYETGTSGNTIYF TGCGCCAGCAGATACGAGACAGGGACCTCTGGAAACACCATATATTTT
few TRBJ2-3 TRBD2 TRBV12-3/TRBV12-4 CASRERTSAISTDTQYF TGTGCCAGCAGAGAACGGACTAGCGCCATTAGCACAGATACGCAGTATTTT
NA TRBJ2-7 TRBD2 TRBV6-2/TRBV6-3 CASSHWGLASGSEQYF TGTGCCAGCAGCCACTGGGGACTAGCGAGTGGATCCGAGCAGTACTTC
many TRBJ2-5 NA TRBV14 CASSQPDSSQYF TGTGCCAGCAGCCAACCTGACAGCTCCCAGTACTTC
few TRBJ1-2 NA TRBV7-2 CASSSTAMGYTF TGTGCCAGCAGCTCGACAGCGATGGGCTACACCTTC
NA TRBJ2-3 TRBD1 TRBV19 CASSIGQGASTDTQYF TGTGCCAGTAGTATTGGGCAGGGGGCGAGCACAGATACGCAGTATTTT
NA TRBJ2-1 NA TRBV5-1 CASSLDYEQFF TGCGCCAGCAGCTTGGATTATGAGCAGTTCTTC
many TRBJ2-5 NA TRBV5-1 CASSLAGETQYF TGTGCCAGCAGCTTAGCAGGCGAGACCCAGTACTTC
many TRBJ1-2 NA TRBV20-1 CSARPGGSGYTF TGCAGTGCTAGACCCGGGGGCTCTGGCTACACCTTC
few TRBJ1-2 NA TRBV3-1 CASSLNGYGYTF TGTGCCAGCAGCCTAAACGGCTATGGCTACACCTTC
NA TRBJ2-1 TRBD1 TRBV7-9 CASSILLGQGVNEQFF TGTGCCAGCAGCATACTATTGGGACAGGGGGTAAATGAGCAGTTCTTC
many TRBJ1-5 NA TRBV29-1 CSAAIGGNQPQHF TGCAGCGCCGCTATAGGCGGCAATCAGCCCCAGCATTTT
NA TRBJ2-7 TRBD1 TRBV12-3/TRBV12-4 CASSLAGTGGWDEQYF TGTGCCAGCAGTTTAGCTGGGACAGGGGGTTGGGACGAGCAGTACTTC
few TRBJ2-7 TRBD1 TRBV6-5 CASSFGTDYEQYF TGTGCCAGCAGTTTTGGGACAGACTACGAGCAGTACTTC
many TRBJ2-3 NA TRBV30 CAWSVQRSDTQYF TGTGCCTGGAGTGTACAGCGATCAGATACGCAGTATTTT
many TRBJ1-1 TRBD1 TRBV11-2 CASRSGTGRTNTEAFF TGTGCCAGCAGGTCGGGGACAGGGAGGACGAACACTGAAGCTTTCTTT
many TRBJ2-5 NA TRBV7-8 CASSLPRQDSQYF TGTGCCAGCAGCTTACCCCGACAGGACTCCCAGTACTTC
many TRBJ2-5 TRBD2 TRBV7-2 CASSYGWGGTQETQYF TGTGCCAGCAGCTATGGGTGGGGGGGAACCCAAGAGACCCAGTACTTC
few TRBJ2-2 NA TRBV4-3 CASSLLSGQNTGELFF TGCGCCAGCAGCCTATTAAGCGGACAGAACACCGGGGAGCTGTTTTTT
many TRBJ2-2 NA TRBV5-5 CASSFNNANTGELFF TGTGCCAGCAGCTTCAACAACGCGAACACCGGGGAGCTGTTTTTT
NA TRBJ1-4 TRBD1 TRBV20-1 CSAREIGRDSEKLFF TGCAGTGCTAGAGAGATTGGCCGGGACAGTGAAAAACTGTTTTTT
NA TRBJ2-5 NA TRBV7-9 CASSKDGGQETQYF TGTGCCAGCAGCAAAGACGGGGGCCAAGAGACCCAGTACTTC
few TRBJ2-3 NA TRBV4-1 CASSQLSLPSTDTQYF TGCGCCAGCAGCCAACTGTCCTTGCCCTCCACAGATACGCAGTATTTT
NA TRBJ1-1 NA TRBV30 CAWTSDPLNTEAFF TGTGCCTGGACCTCGGACCCTTTGAACACTGAAGCTTTCTTT
NA TRBJ2-1 NA TRBV7-9 CASSLRQGLSYNEQFF TGTGCCAGCAGCTTACGTCAGGGTTTATCCTACAATGAGCAGTTCTTC
many TRBJ2-7 NA TRBV7-2 CASSFSGTAYEQYF TGTGCCAGCAGTTTTTCCGGGACGGCCTACGAGCAGTACTTC
many TRBJ2-1 NA TRBV2 CAMIAGSLNNNEQFF TGTGCTATGATTGCCGGGTCTCTTAACAACAATGAGCAGTTCTTC
NA TRBJ1-4 TRBD1 TRBV7-2 CASSVNRGAANEKLFF TGTGCCAGCAGCGTCAACAGGGGCGCAGCTAATGAAAAACTGTTTTTT
many TRBJ1-5 NA TRBV7-8 CASSAGNQPQHF TGTGCCAGCAGCGCCGGCAATCAGCCCCAGCATTTT
NA TRBJ1-6 NA TRBV4-3 CASSQESPLWGSYNSPLHF TGCGCCAGCAGCCAAGAGTCCCCTCTTTGGGGCTCCTATAATTCACCCCTCCACTTT
many TRBJ1-3 NA TRBV5-1 CASSLGDAGNTIYF TGCGCCAGCAGCTTAGGAGACGCGGGAAACACCATATATTTT